Listed below are T cell receptor beta chains from one sample, sequenced in a study of T cell clones after liver transplantation. Clones were sequenced by immunoSEQ multiplex PCR, and TCRdb holds only the in-frame ones, with some missing. Of around 20,000 clones listed, about 87% are singletons. The sequencing here drew on CD8+ T cells from blood, taken before liver transplant. The source is a human donor who received a liver transplant. Each CDR3 is given with its conserved first and last residue. The D gene is left open where the match is weak. A clone size is listed for some rows: how often the clone was seen (once, few, many), or a class if it is expanded.

>TRBD1|TRBJ2-5|.|TRBV5-1
CASSWQGQGQETQYF
TGCGCCAGCAGCTGGCAGGGACAGGGACAAGAGACCCAGTACTTC
>TRBD1|TRBJ2-7|.|TRBV9
CASSVGDRTYEQYF
TGTGCCAGCAGCGTAGGGGACAGAACCTACGAGCAGTACTTC
>.|TRBJ1-2|medium-sized|TRBV7-6
CASSLTQRAMGGYTF
TGTGCCAGCAGCCTGACACAGAGGGCCATGGGGGGCTACACCTTC
>TRBD2|TRBJ2-7|.|TRBV28
CASSPVGGGYEQYF
TGTGCCAGCAGTCCCGTCGGGGGGGGCTACGAGCAGTACTTC
>TRBD1|TRBJ1-4|.|TRBV6-5
CASGPGTGNEKLFF
TGTGCCAGCGGTCCCGGGACAGGGAATGAAAAACTGTTTTTT
>TRBD2|TRBJ2-3|.|TRBV5-4
CASSLGLAGGREDTQYF
TGTGCCAGCAGCTTGGGACTAGCGGGAGGAAGGGAAGATACGCAGTATTTT
>TRBD1|TRBJ2-3|.|TRBV6-5
CASSFGQGADTQYF
TGTGCCAGCAGTTTCGGACAGGGAGCAGATACGCAGTATTTT
>.|TRBJ2-2|.|TRBV14
CASSQVSTWGGELFF
TGTGCCAGCAGCCAAGTGTCTACCTGGGGCGGGGAGCTGTTTTTT
>TRBD2|TRBJ2-1|.|TRBV11-2
CASSLTPGGGYNEQFF
TGTGCCAGCAGCTTAACCCCGGGAGGTGGCTACAATGAGCAGTTCTTC
>.|TRBJ1-1|.|TRBV7-6
CASSLDGGAAFF
TGTGCCAGCAGCTTAGATGGAGGGGCAGCTTTCTTT
>TRBD2|TRBJ2-3|.|TRBV5-1
CASSHRTSDTDTQYF
TGCGCCAGCAGCCACCGGACTAGCGACACAGATACGCAGTATTTT
>TRBD2|TRBJ2-3|.|TRBV7-2
CASSLKGTTTLGTDTQYF
TGTGCCAGCAGCTTAAAAGGGACTACCACCCTAGGCACAGATACGCAGTATTTT
>.|TRBJ2-7|.|TRBV4-1
CASSQGNSAYEQYF
TGCGCCAGCAGCCAAGGTAACAGCGCCTACGAGCAGTACTTC
>.|TRBJ2-7|.|TRBV27
CASSFTTGSYEQYF
TGTGCCAGCAGTTTCACGACAGGTTCGTACGAGCAGTACTTC
>TRBD1|TRBJ1-1|once|TRBV5-1
CASSLKTGGMNTEAFF
TGCGCCAGCAGTCTAAAGACAGGGGGTATGAACACTGAAGCTTTCTTT
>TRBD2|TRBJ2-7|few|TRBV6-6
CASSYSRLAEYEQYF
TGTGCCAGCAGTTACTCGAGACTAGCAGAATACGAGCAGTACTTC
>.|TRBJ1-2|.|TRBV29-1
CSVERQDGGYTF
TGCAGCGTTGAACGACAGGATGGCGGCTACACCTTC
>TRBD2|TRBJ2-2|once|TRBV5-5
CASSPSGGRYTGELFF
TGTGCCAGCAGCCCCTCCGGGGGGAGGTACACCGGGGAGCTGTTTTTT
>.|TRBJ2-2|.|TRBV9
CASSVAKRGGTGELFF
TGTGCCAGCAGCGTAGCTAAAAGGGGAGGCACCGGGGAGCTGTTTTTT
>.|TRBJ2-7|.|TRBV19
CASSMTLAPYEQYF
TGTGCCAGTAGTATGACTCTAGCACCCTACGAGCAGTACTTC
>.|TRBJ2-7|.|TRBV2
CASRDPRQANTLGISGSPYEQYF
TGTGCCAGCAGGGACCCCAGACAGGCCAACACATTAGGCATTAGCGGGTCCCCCTACGAGCAGTACTTC
>TRBD2|TRBJ2-7|.|TRBV28
CASSPEAGGDEQYF
TGTGCCAGCAGCCCGGAGGCGGGAGGGGACGAGCAGTACTTC
>TRBD1|TRBJ1-2|.|TRBV10-2
CASSAGQEFNYGYTF
TGCGCCAGCAGCGCGGGACAGGAGTTTAACTATGGCTACACCTTC
>TRBD1|TRBJ2-7|.|TRBV5-1
CASSWTGGSYEQYF
TGCGCCAGCAGCTGGACAGGGGGCTCCTACGAGCAGTACTTC
>TRBD1|TRBJ2-1|.|TRBV18
CASSPRGPRSYNEQFF
TGTGCCAGCTCACCGAGGGGGCCGAGGTCCTACAATGAGCAGTTCTTC
>TRBD1|TRBJ1-1|.|TRBV5-1
CASSPRDRDLNTEAFF
TGCGCCAGCAGCCCCCGGGACAGGGATTTGAACACTGAAGCTTTCTTT
>.|TRBJ2-7|.|TRBV4-1
CASSQDHSDSPLSYEQYF
TGCGCCAGCAGCCAAGATCACTCAGACAGCCCACTTTCCTACGAGCAGTACTTC
>.|TRBJ2-1|.|TRBV19
CASSTTGYNEQFF
TGTGCCAGTAGCACTACGGGATACAATGAGCAGTTCTTC
>TRBD1|TRBJ2-7|.|TRBV5-1
CASSLGTGGEEQYF
TGCGCCAGCAGCTTGGGGACAGGGGGTGAGGAGCAGTACTTC
>TRBD2|TRBJ2-1|.|TRBV11-2
CASTPEWREGGEQFF
TGTGCCAGCACCCCTGAGTGGCGGGAGGGAGGTGAGCAGTTCTTC
>TRBD2|TRBJ2-5|.|TRBV11-2
CASSLDSYGTSRYQETQYF
TGTGCCAGCAGCTTAGACTCGTACGGGACTAGCAGGTACCAAGAGACCCAGTACTTC
>.|TRBJ1-5|once|TRBV27
CASSSAFTGAQPQHF
TGTGCCAGCAGTTCCGCATTTACTGGTGCTCAGCCCCAGCATTTT
>.|TRBJ1-4|.|TRBV19
CASSITSGEYEKLFF
TGTGCCAGTAGTATAACGTCCGGCGAGTATGAAAAACTGTTTTTT